This T cell receptor (beta chain) was found in a study of OX40 agonist ivuxolimab in advanced cancers. The protocol was immunoSEQ multiplex PCR, while the TCRdb copy is restricted to in-frame clones and leaves out a portion. Counted here are around 26,000 clones, under 90% occurring once; the ten biggest clones make up about 30%. Sequenced here: CD4+ or CD8+ T cells sorted from blood, sampled in a trial of the OX40 agonist ivuxolimab. The clonotype comes from an adult with an advanced solid tumor such as melanoma, head and neck, liver or kidney cancer.

The CDR3 here is CASSDPSTGIYGYTF. Here the CDR3 DNA reads TGTGCCAGCAGCGACCCCTCCACAGGCATCTATGGCTACACCTTC. The chain is built from TRBV9 and TRBJ1-2; D possibly corresponds to TRBD1 (5 bases). CDR1 is SGDLS and CDR2 is YYNGEE in the germline V gene. Trimming pared 3 bases from V and 4 bases from J, leaving 16 bases between. The CDR3 is made up of 15 amino acids.